This T cell receptor beta chain was found in a study of Graves' ophthalmopathy and Graves' hyperthyroidism. Points from the study as a whole: It was with 70.59% sensitivity and about 72% specificity that the model predicted ophthalmopathy progression.

A duration under 3 months, NOSPECS ≥4, CAS ≥3 and moderate-to-severe activity characterized the donors with ophthalmopathy. RNA transcripts were the source from which TCR beta CDR3 regions were amplified. HTBI primers served in a first-round RT-PCR, which a second-round multiplex PCR followed. MiXCR, run by TCRdb on the multiplex PCR reads, gives a single entry per CDR3 protein. The data hold about 700,000 distinct CDR3 sequences, with roughly 39% observed a single time. Trimming took 6 bases from V and 3 from J, leaving 12 bases between them. The CDR3 contains 14 residues. Germline lookup yields CDR1 MNHNY and CDR2 SVGAGI (reference sequence). This clonotype was detected ten times or more. As yet, its antigen is unknown.

The sequence came from an adult man with Graves' ophthalmopathy. The chain couples TRBV6-6 to TRBJ1-5; D is perhaps TRBD1 (5 bases). The sample taken for sequencing was peripheral blood. This CDR3 reads CASSRGRANQPQHF. The CDR3 region has the DNA TGTGCCAGCAGCCGTGGCAGGGCCAATCAGCCCCAGCATTTT.